These 25 T cell receptor beta chains came from one sample sequenced in a study of tumor-infiltrating lymphocytes in primary liver carcinoma. With around 490 ng total RNA as template and a constant-region primer, TCR beta cDNA was made. It was through three nested multiplex PCR rounds of slightly modified ARM-PCR that TCR beta libraries arose. It was with TRBV1-TRBV30 forward primers and a C-beta reverse primer that the first two PCR rounds were run, at approximately 9 cycles each. TCRdb itself ran the multiplex PCR reads through MiXCR, one entry per CDR3 protein. This table holds about 54,000 distinct CDR3 sequences, about three quarters found once. Joint extraction of RNA and DNA used roughly 19-32 mg of bulk tissue that was unsorted. Sequencing used liver tumor tissue from sampling region 2. Subset given: tumor region T2, inferior pole. The source of these receptors is a man aged 35 to 55 with primary liver carcinoma and hepatitis B virus infection.

About this clonotype: Mismatch with germline at one junction end may stem from a read error. This sequence joins TRBV6-1 and TRBJ2-3; 8 bases align to TRBD1. The germline gives CDR1 MNHNS, CDR2 SASEGT. The CDR3 runs 22 residues. CDR3 in amino acids: CACSPDRVRWGSVGARADTQYF. As DNA, the CDR3 is TGTGCCTGCAGCCCGGACAGGGTCCGTTGGGGTTCGGTGGGAGCTCGAGCAGATACGCAGTATTTT.

The chain employs TRBV12-3 or TRBV12-4 and TRBJ2-7, with 12 bases matching TRBD2. The CDR3 is made up of 15 amino acids. CDR3 amino acids: CAGSSRLAGVYEQYF. The CDR3 DNA reads as TGTGCAGGGAGTTCGCGACTAGCGGGGGTTTACGAGCAGTACTTC.

The chain employs TRBV29-1 and TRBJ2-1; D unclear. The CDR3 has 13 residues. Germline lookup yields CDR1 SQVTM and CDR2 ANQGSEA. The chain's CDR3 is CSVKETIGNEQFF. In DNA form, the CDR3 reads TGCAGTGTTAAAGAGACCATTGGCAATGAGCAGTTCTTC.

Concerning this clonotype: The conserved closing phenylalanine or tryptophan is absent in this CDR3, likely reflecting a read error. The limits of the CDR3 on the DNA are not certain, so only TCRdb's listed CDR3 is given. This sequence joins TRBV14 and TRBJ2-2; TRBD2, as called in the table, went unchecked against the DNA. The CDR3 contains 16 residues when both ends are counted. Germline V gene lookup returns CDR1 SGHDN and CDR2 FVKESK. The CDR3 loop reads CASSQSRAANTGELFS.

Concerning this clonotype itself: Since a much larger clone is just one base distant, this may be a read error. This chain links TRBV30 with TRBJ2-6, with D perhaps matching TRBD1 (8 bases). CDR3 length equals 15 residues. The germline CDR1 and CDR2 sequences are GTSNPN and SVGIG (reference sequence). The CDR3 DNA reads as TGTGCCTGGAAACAGGGGGGGTCTGGGGCCAACGCCCTGACTTTC. Amino acid sequence: CAWKQGGSGANALTF.

Comment on this clonotype: The junction differs from germline at one of its ends, possibly a read error. The chain uses TRBV9 and TRBJ2-7; 8 nucleotides line up with TRBD2. Germline lookup yields CDR1 SGDLS and CDR2 YYNGEE. This CDR3 is 16 amino acids long. The CDR3 is CASSVGGIAGINERYF. The CDR3 nucleotides read TGTGCCAGCAGCGTAGGAGGGATAGCGGGAATCAACGAGCGGTACTTC.

For this clonotype: A much larger clone is a single base away; this may be a read error. This chain joins TRBV10-3 and TRBJ2-3, with TRBD2 matching over 7 bases. Germline V CDR1 and CDR2: ENHRY, SYGVKD. The CDR3 is made up of 17 amino acids. Losses at the gene ends were 4 bases for V and 5 bases for J; bases not matched to a gene: 15. This CDR3 is CAISGSSGIGGRDTQYF. The CDR3 DNA reads as TGTGCCATCAGTGGCTCTTCCGGGATTGGCGGGAGAGATACGCAGTATTTT.

This clonotype was found once. This is likely a read error, given that the CDR3 carries no conserved phenylalanine or tryptophan at its end. This rearrangement joins TRBV12-3 or TRBV12-4 to TRBJ1-1, with D possibly matching TRBD1 (6 bases). This CDR3 spans 17 amino acids. V dropped 7 bases and J dropped 0 bases, with 21 bases sitting between them. The CDR3 sequence is CASNSAWGTSMNTEAFL. The DNA for the CDR3 is TGTGCCAGCAATTCAGCCTGGGGGACATCAATGAACACTGAAGCTTTCTTA.

DNA of the CDR3: TGCAGTGCGCCGGACACCCTGTGGGGCAATCAGCCCCAGCATTTT. Protein product: CSAPDTLWGNQPQHF. V is TRBV20-1 and J is TRBJ1-5, with D perhaps matching TRBD1 (5 bases). Germline CDR1 is DFQATT and CDR2 is SNEGSKA (reference sequence). This CDR3 has 15 residues. V dropped 6 bases and J dropped 2 bases, with 17 bases sitting between them.

A word on this clonotype: An end of the junction does not agree with germline; a read error may underlie this. The chain joins TRBV6-5 to TRBJ2-3; TRBD1 aligns across 7 bases. The CDR3 runs 15 residues. CDR1 is MNHEY and CDR2 is SVGAGI in the germline V gene. The CDR3 DNA follows: TGTGCCAACAGTTACCGGGACAGAAGCACAGATACGCGGTATTTT. It translates to CANSYRDRSTDTRYF.

This clonotype was seen ten or more times. This chain links TRBV28 with TRBJ2-7; 9 bases line up with TRBD1. The CDR3 is made up of 16 amino acids. Looked up from germline, CDR1 is MDHEN and CDR2 is SYDVKM. V was clipped by 4 bases and J by 3 bases; unmatched bases: 10. This chain's CDR3 is CASSSPWTGEVYEQYF. In DNA form, the CDR3 reads TGTGCCAGCAGTTCCCCCTGGACAGGGGAGGTCTACGAGCAGTACTTC.

V gene TRBV7-2 combines with J gene TRBJ2-7, with TRBD1 matching over 10 bases. V shed 0 bases, J shed 5 bases, and the junction held 4 bases outside the gene matches. The CDR3 extends over 15 amino acids. Germline lookup yields CDR1 SGHTA and CDR2 FQGNSA. The CDR3: CASSLAGTGDHEQYF. CDR3 DNA: TGTGCCAGCAGCTTAGCAGGGACAGGGGACCACGAGCAGTACTTC.

Points on this clonotype: Its ends do not fully match the called genes, so a read error is possible. CDR3 sequence: CANSGRAGVTDTQYF. CDR3 nucleotides: TGTGCCAACAGTGGACGAGCGGGCGTCACAGATACGCAGTATTTT. The V call is TRBV2, the J call TRBJ2-3, with D possibly being TRBD2 (6 bases). CDR1 SNHLY and CDR2 FYNNEI come from the germline V gene. The CDR3 is 15 residues long. Full variable domain (remainder filled in from reference TRBV2 and TRBJ2-3): EPEVTQTPSHQVTQMGQEVILRCVPISNHLYFYWYRQILGQKVEFLVSFYNNEISEKSEIFDDQFSVERPDGSNFTLKIRSTKLEDSAMYFCANSGRAGVTDTQYFGPGTRLTVL.

Comments on this clonotype: With a much larger clone just one base away, this may be a read error. The chain recombines TRBV5-1 with TRBJ2-5, with a tentative D call TRBD2 (6 bases). Germline loops: CDR1 SGHRS, CDR2 YFSETQ. The CDR3 totals 15 residues. CDR3 sequence reads: CAISWGDSPTETQYF. DNA of the CDR3: TGCGCCATCAGCTGGGGGGACTCGCCTACAGAGACCCAGTACTTC.

With regard to this clonotype: A single base separates this from a much larger clone, so it may be a read error. This rearrangement joins TRBV7-9 to TRBJ2-6; TRBD1 aligns across 7 bases. This CDR3 has 16 residues. Germline CDR1 and CDR2: SEHNR and FQNEAQ (reference sequence). The ends lost 3 bases at V and 3 bases at J; junction bases unmatched: 5. CDR3 coding DNA: TGTGCCAGCAGCTTGGGACAGCTGCTTGGGGCCAACGTCCTGACTTTC. Protein sequence: CASSLGQLLGANVLTF.

V gene TRBV11-3 combines with J gene TRBJ2-5; 9 bases line up with TRBD2. The germline gives CDR1 SGHNT, CDR2 YENEEA. Trimming at V came to 1 base and at J to 1 base, leaving 7 bases not matched to a gene. The CDR3 is 17 amino acids. CDR3 loop: CASSLGIASGTQETQYF. The CDR3 DNA is TGTGCCAGCAGCTTAGGGATCGCTAGCGGGACCCAAGAGACCCAGTACTTC.

Of note for this clonotype: Its ends do not fully match the called genes, so a read error is possible. The V call is TRBV12-3 or TRBV12-4, the J call TRBJ1-2; the D is unclear. The length of the CDR3 is 15 residues. The CDR3 protein is CASSLRDRSNYGYTF. The DNA for the CDR3 is TGTGCCAGCAGTCTCCGGGATAGGTCTAACTATGGTTACACCTTC.

J is TRBJ1-2 and V is TRBV6-1, with D uncertain. From germline, CDR1 is MNHNS and CDR2 SASEGT. With 4 bases removed from V and 7 bases from J, the gap between germline ends came to 13 bases. The CDR3 covers 13 residues. The CDR3 DNA follows: TGTGCCAGCAGTGCGCCAGATCTGTTTGGCTACACCTTC. Its translation is CASSAPDLFGYTF.

Comments on this clonotype: The CDR3 does not end in the conserved phenylalanine or tryptophan, so this is likely a read error. The chain combines TRBV28 with TRBJ1-6; 7 bases agree with TRBD1. Germline CDR1 and CDR2: MDHEN and SYDVKM. The CDR3 consists of 15 residues. The CDR3 DNA reads TGTTCCAGCAGAAAACAGGGGTCGCTTGGACGGCCCCTCCACATT. It is translated as CSSRKQGSLGRPLHI.

This clonotype was seen just once. The rearrangement uses TRBV12-3 or TRBV12-4 and TRBJ1-1; D is uncertain. The CDR3 covers 12 residues. V was shortened by 7 bases and J by 4 bases, with 10 bases between the two germline ends. The CDR3, as DNA: TGTGCCAGCACGATGCACAGCACTGAAGCTTTCTTT. This translates into CASTMHSTEAFF.

Remarks on this clonotype: At one of its ends the junction is not consistent with the germline gene, which may arise from a read error. J is TRBJ2-3 and V is TRBV12-3 or TRBV12-4; no clear D gene. This CDR3 spans 13 amino acids. The CDR3 DNA sequence: TGTGCCGGCACTTTATTCTCGGCAGATATGCAGTATTTT. Translation: CAGTLFSADMQYF.

A single count supports this clonotype. The CDR3 loop is CAISGLPKQGATSTDTQYF. Written as DNA, the CDR3 is TGTGCCATCAGTGGCTTACCGAAACAGGGGGCAACTAGCACAGATACGCAGTATTTT. V gene TRBV10-3 combines with J gene TRBJ2-3, with TRBD1 matching over 9 bases. The V gene's germline CDR1 is ENHRY and CDR2 SYGVKD. Unmatched junction bases numbered 14, after V lost 4 bases and J lost 0 bases. This CDR3 has 19 amino acids.

The chain combines TRBV11-2 with TRBJ2-1; 7 bases agree with TRBD2. Trimming took 5 bases from V and 8 from J; bases not matched to a gene: 3. Germline V gives CDR1 SGHAT, CDR2 FQNNGV. CDR3 size: 12 residues. In DNA, the CDR3 is TGTGCCAGCAGCAGTAGCGGGTATGAGCAGTTCTTC. Amino acid sequence: CASSSSGYEQFF.

This clonotype was counted between two and nine times. One end of the junction fails to match germline, which may point to a read error. This chain connects TRBV29-1 to TRBJ1-2, with 7 nucleotides matching TRBD1. The CDR3 runs 13 residues. Germline CDR1 and CDR2: SQVTM and ANQGSEA. The CDR3 reads CSALMTGNYGYAF. The DNA for the CDR3 is TGCAGCGCTCTAATGACAGGGAACTATGGCTACGCCTTC.

Comments on this clonotype: This may stem from a read error, because a much larger clone lies one nucleotide away. V usage is TRBV5-1 and J usage is TRBJ1-1; 12 bases map to TRBD1. The length of the CDR3 is 14 residues. The V gene's germline CDR1 is SGHRS and CDR2 YFSETQ. After removal of 4 bases from V and 10 bases from J, the junction contained 8 bases not matched to a gene. The CDR3 DNA follows: TGCGCCAGCAGCATAGGGACAGGGGGCTTGAGAGCTTTCTTT. Amino acid sequence: CASSIGTGGLRAFF. The entire variable domain, with the rest obtained from reference TRBV5-1 and TRBJ1-1, is as follows: KAGVTQTPRYLIKTRGQQVTLSCSPISGHRSVSWYQQTPGQGLQFLFEYFSETQRNKGNFPGRFSGRQFSNSRSEMNVSTLELGDSALYLCASSIGTGGLRAFFGQGTRLTVV.